This is a list of T cell receptor beta chains from one sample in a study of OX40 agonist ivuxolimab in advanced cancers. The assay was immunoSEQ multiplex PCR, and TCRdb's table has in-frame clones only and misses some. The table includes more than 30,000 clones, about 85% detected once. Sequenced material: CD4+ or CD8+ T cells sorted from blood, taken in a trial of the OX40 agonist ivuxolimab. The receptor set was obtained from an adult with an advanced solid tumor such as melanoma, head and neck, liver or kidney cancer. Each CDR3 is given with its conserved first and last residue.

V,CDR3
TRBV5-6,CASSYSRVGYTF
TRBV9,CASSVRGSVGELFF
TRBV9,CASSPGTSGFSSYNEQFF
TRBV29-1,CSATRDRGTDTQYF
TRBV19,CASSSPRQSTGELFF
TRBV11-2,CASSLVVPQTGTTNEKLFF
TRBV6-6,CASIQWGSNQPQHF
TRBV5-1,CASSPSGGQGQQYF
TRBV19,CASSTRQGRSGELFF
TRBV19,CASLQGVLTEAFF
TRBV30,CAWSLGTPNSPLHF
TRBV10-3,CAISESTLPGEKLFF
TRBV28,CASSTGTVNLGGQPQHF
TRBV7-2,CASSLSGQGAQDTQYF
TRBV2,CASNHRGSNQPQHF
TRBV5-6,CASSFSRLNTEAFF
TRBV6-1,CASRSDRDSPLHF
TRBV4-1,CASSQAGAINF
TRBV28,CASSSGVPFNYGYTF
TRBV4-1,CASRAMNTEAFF
TRBV19,CASTPTGEETQYF
TRBV14,CASRPSVAGGYNEQFF
TRBV28,CASSLAGTRGFGTDTQYF
TRBV7-9,CASSLGTAYGYTF
TRBV5-4,CASSLAREGKAFF
TRBV30,CAWSGGVQETQYF
TRBV6-5,CASSFPGTLEAFF
TRBV4-1,CASSQEEGQGVNGYTF
TRBV28,CASSHLPVPQYF
TRBV7-8,CASLLAGGKETQYF
TRBV9,CASSVGIGALNYGYGYTF
TRBV4-2,CASSLRDSGANVLTF
TRBV5-1,CASSLGGKADTQYF
TRBV9,CASSPPGQTSSYEQYF
TRBV21-1,CASSRGGTSRPLEQYF
TRBV5-6,CASSSWRGGITEAFF
TRBV5-4,CASSLGGGQGYNSPLHF
TRBV19,CATGEPSTSRELFF
TRBV6-5,CASSYSGVQDEQFF
TRBV29-1,CSARPGLNTEAFF
TRBV9,CASSARSGGTDTQYF
TRBV5-1,CASSLAPSGLGSYEQYF
TRBV15,CATSNPNYEQYF
TRBV9,CASSVGGRGVTEAFF
TRBV7-2,CASSLAAAGLGGEQFF
TRBV27,CASSSKLAGFTDTQYF
TRBV11-2,CASSLDLPNYGYTF
TRBV15,CATSRDGGIDGYTF
TRBV7-2,CASSPSQGGQYF
TRBV7-2,CASRGRGFQETQYF
TRBV11-2,CASSLDRRGRSSPLHF
TRBV4-1,CASSQDSGAGRTQYF
TRBV5-6,CASSFWDRVWYEQYF
TRBV6-5,CASRASGSSYNEQFF
TRBV19,CASSLTGVYNSPLHF
TRBV28,CASSSTRATDTQYF
TRBV10-3,CAISPQALDREGEQYF